Following are 30 T cell receptor beta chains from one sample sequenced in a study of breast tumors, draining lymph nodes, adjacent tissues. TCRdb called the multiplex PCR reads again in MiXCR, with one record for every CDR3 protein. This table has 150,000 to 250,000 distinct CDR3 sequences, approximately 33% appearing once. Samples came from axillary lymph nodes draining the breast cancer. Sequencing was done on a sample of axillary lymph node tissue. The receptors here all came from a female donor with breast cancer. Some clones in this sample may be carry-over from other donors' samples.

This clonotype was counted many times. J is TRBJ2-3 and V is TRBV7-9, with TRBD1 matching over 9 bases. V was pared by 4 bases and J by 1 base, with 6 bases of the junction left unmatched. This CDR3 is 16 amino acids long. Germline-derived CDR1 and CDR2 are SEHNR and FQNEAQ (reference sequence). CDR3 region: CASSSTGGVGTDTQYF. The CDR3 nucleotides are TGTGCCAGCAGCTCTACAGGGGGCGTCGGCACAGATACGCAGTATTTT.

This clonotype has at least ten counts. The genes are TRBV7-3 and TRBJ2-5; tentatively, D is TRBD2 (7 bases). The CDR3 spans 16 residues. Trimming shortened V by 2 bases and J by 1 base, and 14 bases separated the two germline ends. The V gene's germline CDR1 is SGHTA and CDR2 FQGTGA. The CDR3 DNA follows: TGTGCCAGCAGCTTAGGAAGTGGGGGGGCCCAAGAGACCCAGTACTTC. Translated: CASSLGSGGAQETQYF.

This clonotype was seen ten or more times. This chain joins TRBV30 and TRBJ2-7; D is perhaps TRBD1 (5 bases). The CDR3 has 16 residues. Per germline, CDR1 GTSNPN and CDR2 SVGIG (reference sequence). V was clipped by 0 bases and J by 0 bases, with 15 bases between them. CDR3 sequence: CAWSVRQGFISYEQYF. CDR3 coding DNA: TGTGCCTGGAGTGTACGCCAGGGCTTTATCTCCTACGAGCAGTACTTC. The full variable domain, its missing parts supplied by reference TRBV30 and TRBJ2-7, is SQTIHQWPATLVQPVGSPLSLECTVEGTSNPNLYWYRQAAGRGLQLLFYSVGIGQISSEVPQNLSASRPQDRQFILSSKKLLLSDSGFYLCAWSVRQGFISYEQYFGPGTRLTVT.

This clonotype was seen only a few times. A clone one base away is much larger, so this may be a read error. This likely comes from a read error, as the CDR3 has no conserved phenylalanine or tryptophan at its end. The chain has TRBV14 and TRBJ2-1; a possible D gene is TRBD2 (6 bases). CDR3 length: 13 amino acids. CDR1 is SGHDN, CDR2 FVKESK, per germline. Trimming removed 0 bases from V and 9 bases from J, with 9 bases in between. CDR3 sequence reads: CASSQDLGGEQFS. In DNA form, the CDR3 reads TGTGCCAGCAGCCAAGATTTGGGGGGTGAGCAGTTCTCC.

This clonotype was seen repeatedly, ten times or more. This rearrangement joins TRBV25-1 to TRBJ2-1, with TRBD2 matching over 10 bases. The CDR3 contains 15 residues. Trimming at V came to 7 bases and at J to 5 bases, leaving 8 bases not matched to a gene. In germline, CDR1 is MGHDK, CDR2 SYGVNS. The CDR3 is CASKSTSGADNEQFF. CDR3 coding DNA: TGTGCCAGCAAGTCAACTAGCGGGGCGGACAATGAGCAGTTCTTC.

The chain combines TRBV5-4 with TRBJ2-1; no definite D call. Looked up from germline, CDR1 is SGHNT and CDR2 is YYREEE (reference sequence). The length of the CDR3 is 17 residues. Trimming left V 1 base short and J 6 bases short, with 20 bases between. Written as DNA, the CDR3 is TGTGCCAGCAGCTTGATATTCGGGCTAAGGGAATCCAATGAGCAGTTCTTC. The encoded protein is CASSLIFGLRESNEQFF. The whole variable domain, remainder taken from reference TRBV5-4 and TRBJ2-1, is ETGVTQSPTHLIKTRGQQVTLRCSSQSGHNTVSWYQQALGQGPQFIFQYYREEENGRGNFPPRFSGLQFPNYSSELNVNALELDDSALYLCASSLIFGLRESNEQFFGPGTRLTVL.

Comments on this clonotype: With a much larger clone just one base away, this may be a read error. The chain recombines TRBV6-2 or TRBV6-3 with TRBJ2-1; D not certain. This CDR3 has 14 residues. The V end was cut by 6 bases, the J end by 4 bases, with 13 bases between. Germline-derived CDR1 and CDR2 are MNHEY and SVGEGT. CDR3 DNA sequence: TGTGCCAGCAGCACCCAAAGGCGGTACAATGAGCAGTTCTTC. Translated, it gives CASSTQRRYNEQFF.

This clonotype was seen at least ten times. The chain is built from TRBV20-1 and TRBJ2-3; 8 nucleotides agree with TRBD2. Trimming removed 3 bases from V and 5 bases from J; junction bases left unmatched: 7. Germline V CDR1 and CDR2: DFQATT, SNEGSKA (reference sequence). The CDR3 loop spans 14 amino acids. CDR3: CSASGRAWEDTQYF. The CDR3 DNA reads TGCAGTGCTAGCGGGAGGGCCTGGGAAGATACGCAGTATTTT.

Comment on this clonotype: A junction boundary mismatches the germline segment, possibly from a read error. This chain joins TRBV6-1 and TRBJ2-7; a weak D match, TRBD2 (5 bases). The germline V gene has CDR1 MNHNS and CDR2 SASEGT. This CDR3 contains 14 residues. DNA for the CDR3: TGTGCCAGCAGTGATTGGACGGGGTTCGACGAGCGGTACTTC. It specifies CASSDWTGFDERYF.

This clonotype was seen at least ten times. The chain couples TRBV30 to TRBJ1-2; 11 bases align to TRBD1. V was clipped by 2 bases and J by 5 bases; unmatched bases: 4. The CDR3 contains 14 residues. Germline CDR1 GTSNPN, CDR2 SVGIG (reference sequence). For the CDR3, the DNA is TGTGCCTGGAGTAACGGACAGGGGGCTTATGGCTACACCTTC. It is translated as CAWSNGQGAYGYTF.

This clonotype was picked up many times. The V and J genes are TRBV9 and TRBJ2-1, with 13 nucleotides matching TRBD2. The CDR3 extends over 16 amino acids. The germline CDR1 and CDR2 sequences are SGDLS and YYNGEE. V dropped 4 bases and J dropped 7; count of bases not matched to a gene: 8. The DNA for the CDR3 is TGTGCCAGCAGCCCCGGGACTAGCGGGAAGATAAATGAGCAGTTCTTC. Protein: CASSPGTSGKINEQFF.

At least ten counts were recorded for this clonotype. The chain couples TRBV9 to TRBJ2-2; TRBD1 matches 8 bases. V trimming: 4 bases; J trimming: 4 bases; junction bases outside the gene matches: 9. This CDR3 has 16 residues. Germline values: CDR1 SGDLS, CDR2 YYNGEE. For the CDR3, the DNA is TGTGCCAGCAGCCCTAGTCAGGGGGCGGTCACCGGGGAGCTGTTTTTT. Translating gives CASSPSQGAVTGELFF.

This clonotype was found many times. The J gene is TRBJ2-5, the V gene TRBV6-5; TRBD2 might be the D (6 bases). The ends were cut back, 5 bases at V and 1 base at J, with 17 bases in the middle. Per the germline V gene, CDR1 is MNHEY and CDR2 is SVGAGI. This CDR3 has 16 amino acids. CDR3 bases: TGTGCCAGCAGTCACGGTGGCGGGGCCCGCCAAGAGACCCAGTACTTC. It codes for CASSHGGGARQETQYF.

Details on this clonotype: The germline gene is not matched at one end of the junction; a read error may be the cause. The genes are TRBV10-3 and TRBJ2-5; 10 bases align to TRBD2. This CDR3 has 13 residues. Looked up from germline, CDR1 is ENHRY and CDR2 is SYGVKD. This chain's CDR3 is CATSDGLADEQYF. The CDR3 nucleotides are TGTGCCACCAGTGATGGACTAGCGGATGAGCAGTACTTC.

On this clonotype: A much larger clone lies a single base off, so this may be a read error. The chain employs TRBV12-3 or TRBV12-4 and TRBJ1-2, with 7 bases that match TRBD1. The CDR3 extends over 13 amino acids. The CDR3: CASSLYRGQGYAF. In nucleotides, the CDR3 is TGTGCCAGCAGTCTCTACAGGGGACAAGGCTACGCCTTC.

This clonotype came up many times. V gene TRBV27 combines with J gene TRBJ2-7; TRBD1 matches 8 bases. CDR3 length: 15 amino acids. Germline V gene sequence: CDR1 MNHEY, CDR2 SMNVEV (reference sequence). The ends lost 2 bases at V and 2 bases at J; junction bases unmatched: 5. CDR3 sequence reads: CASSLNRGMAYEQYF. CDR3 coding DNA: TGTGCCAGCAGTTTAAACAGGGGGATGGCCTACGAGCAGTACTTC.

This clonotype was counted a few times. This rearrangement joins TRBV7-2 to TRBJ1-1, with unresolved D. The CDR3 spans 13 residues. Germline V gene data show CDR1 as SGHTA and CDR2 as FQGNSA. V lost 8 bases and J 0 bases, leaving 10 bases between the germline ends. The CDR3 nucleotides read TGTGCCAGCTCCAGCCGCATGAACACTGAAGCTTTCTTT. Translating it yields CASSSRMNTEAFF.

This clonotype was observed once. The V and J genes are TRBV5-8 and TRBJ1-1; a weak D match, TRBD1 (6 bases). V was clipped by 3 bases and J by 5 bases, with 14 bases between them. CDR1 is SGHTS and CDR2 is YDEGEE in the germline V gene. The CDR3 runs to 14 residues. CDR3 protein: CASSSSRGWTEAFF. CDR3 nucleotides: TGTGCCAGCAGCTCCTCCAGGGGTTGGACTGAAGCTTTCTTT.

This clonotype was seen repeatedly, ten times or more. The chain recombines TRBV20-1 with TRBJ2-3; D could derive from TRBD1 or TRBD2 (5 bases each). V was pared by 5 bases and J by 0 bases, with 9 bases between. CDR3 length: 13 residues. From germline, CDR1 is DFQATT and CDR2 SNEGSKA (reference sequence). The CDR3 DNA reads as TGCAGTGCTTACAGGACTAGCACAGATACGCAGTATTTT. It translates to CSAYRTSTDTQYF.

V is TRBV19 and J is TRBJ2-5, with D possibly TRBD1 on 6 matching bases. The germline CDR1 and CDR2 sequences are LNHDA and SQIVND (reference sequence). V was cut by 6 bases and J by 3 bases, with 17 bases left in between. This CDR3 contains 15 residues. The CDR3 DNA reads TGTGCCAGTAGCCGAGGACAGTTCCTGGAAGAGACCCAGTACTTC. It is translated as CASSRGQFLEETQYF.

The CDR3 region has the DNA TGTGCCAGCAGCGTAGGCGGGACGCCTAACAATGAGCAGTTCTTC. Its protein product is CASSVGGTPNNEQFF. V is TRBV9 and J is TRBJ2-1; D is possibly TRBD2 (6 bases). The germline V gene has CDR1 SGDLS and CDR2 YYNGEE. The CDR3 runs to 15 residues. Between the trimmed V and J ends, which lost 0 bases and 5 bases, there was a span of 12 bases. Full variable domain (remainder filled in from reference TRBV9 and TRBJ2-1): DSGVTQTPKHLITATGQRVTLRCSPRSGDLSVYWYQQSLDQGLQFLIQYYNGEERAKGNILERFSAQQFPDLHSELNLSSLELGDSALYFCASSVGGTPNNEQFFGPGTRLTVL.

Regarding this clonotype: This is likely a read error, given that the CDR3 carries no conserved phenylalanine or tryptophan at its end. V gene TRBV15 combines with J gene TRBJ2-5; D perhaps matches TRBD2 (6 bases). V was trimmed by 0 bases and J by 9 bases, leaving 20 bases between them. This CDR3 has 16 amino acids. Germline V lookup: CDR1 LNHNV, CDR2 YYDKDF (reference sequence). The CDR3 loop is CATSRDLRGNWEAQYL. In nucleotides, the CDR3 is TGTGCCACCAGCAGAGATCTACGCGGGAATTGGGAGGCCCAGTACCTC.

Only a few counts were recorded for this clonotype. A much larger clone differs by one base, so this may be a read error. This chain joins TRBV9 and TRBJ1-2, with D possibly being TRBD1 (6 bases). CDR1 and CDR2 (germline): SGDLS, YYNGEE. CDR3 size: 15 residues. The CDR3 bases are TGTGCCAGCAGCGTACAGGGGCGCGGGAGCTATGGCTCCACCTTC. Its protein product is CASSVQGRGSYGSTF. Drawing the rest from reference TRBV9 and TRBJ1-2, the complete variable domain is DSGVTQTPKHLITATGQRVTLRCSPRSGDLSVYWYQQSLDQGLQFLIQYYNGEERAKGNILERFSAQQFPDLHSELNLSSLELGDSALYFCASSVQGRGSYGSTFGSGTRLTVV.

This chain connects TRBV2 to TRBJ2-3, with 8 bases fitting TRBD2. The CDR3 is 14 amino acids. V lost 7 bases and J lost 5; bases outside the gene matches: 8. Germline lookup yields CDR1 SNHLY and CDR2 FYNNEI. CDR3 nucleotides: TGTGCCAGCATGGCTGGGCTAGCGGGAGATACGCAGTATTTT. Translating it yields CASMAGLAGDTQYF.

This clonotype has just a few counts. A much larger clone sits a single nucleotide away, making a read error possible. V and J are TRBV20-1 and TRBJ2-3; 10 positions agree with TRBD1. The CDR3 is 14 residues long. Germline V CDR1 and CDR2: DFQATT, SNEGSKA (reference sequence). CDR3 bases: TGCAGTGCCCCGACAGGGGGCAGGACAGGTACGCAGTATTTT. This translates into CSAPTGGRTGTQYF.

This clonotype was observed a handful of times. This chain connects TRBV9 to TRBJ1-1; no clear D. CDR1 and CDR2 (germline): SGDLS, YYNGEE. The V and J ends lost 2 bases and 1 base respectively, with 9 bases between them. This CDR3 is 14 amino acids long. The CDR3 loop reads CASSVESGNTEAFF. The CDR3 nucleotides read TGTGCCAGCAGCGTGGAGTCCGGGAACACTGAAGCTTTCTTT.

The rearrangement links TRBV24-1 to TRBJ1-2, with D perhaps matching TRBD1 (5 bases). The CDR3 length is 12 residues. The germline V and J ends were trimmed by 9 bases and 3 bases, with 10 bases remaining between them. CDR1 is KGHDR and CDR2 is SFDVKD in the germline V gene. For the CDR3, the DNA is TGTGCCACCGGGCAGGGCGACTATGGCTACACCTTC. The encoded protein is CATGQGDYGYTF.

This clonotype came up many times. The chain couples TRBV5-1 to TRBJ1-3; the match to TRBD1 covers 9 bases. Germline CDR1 reads SGHRS; CDR2 reads YFSETQ. The CDR3 runs to 15 residues. J lost 7 bases, V lost 0 bases, and 5 bases had no gene match. The CDR3 sequence is CASSLEGQGPNTIYF. The CDR3 coding sequence is TGCGCCAGCAGCTTGGAGGGACAGGGACCCAACACCATATATTTT.

This clonotype was seen many times. The J gene is TRBJ2-5, the V gene TRBV4-1, with a possible D match to TRBD2 (6 bases). The CDR3 runs to 13 residues. The germline V gene has CDR1 MGHRA and CDR2 YSYEKL. V was clipped by 5 bases and J by 5 bases, with 12 bases between them. CDR3 bases: TGCGCCAGCAGCTTCACAGGAGGGGAGACCCAGTACTTC. Residues: CASSFTGGETQYF.

The V call is TRBV9, the J call TRBJ1-3; 7 bases are shared with TRBD1. CDR1 is SGDLS, CDR2 YYNGEE, per germline. V shed 7 bases and J 0 bases; nucleotides not matched to a gene: 19. This CDR3 comprises 19 residues. CDR3 nucleotides: TGTGCCAGCGGCCCTAGGAAGACACAGGGGAGGTTCTCTGGAAACACCATATATTTT. Its translation: CASGPRKTQGRFSGNTIYF.